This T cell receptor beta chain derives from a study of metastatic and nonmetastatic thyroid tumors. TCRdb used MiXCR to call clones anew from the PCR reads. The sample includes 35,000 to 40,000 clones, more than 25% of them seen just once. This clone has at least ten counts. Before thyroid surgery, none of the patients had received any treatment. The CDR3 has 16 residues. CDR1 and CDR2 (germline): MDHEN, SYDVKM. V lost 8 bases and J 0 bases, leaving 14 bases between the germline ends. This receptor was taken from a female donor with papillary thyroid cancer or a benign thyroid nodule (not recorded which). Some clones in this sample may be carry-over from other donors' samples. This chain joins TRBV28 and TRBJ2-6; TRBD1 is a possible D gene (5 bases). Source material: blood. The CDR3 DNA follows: TGTGCCAGCGGTCGACAGCCGGCCTCTGGGGCCAACGTCCTGACTTTC. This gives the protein CASGRQPASGANVLTF.